This TCR beta chain was recovered during a study of OX40 agonist ivuxolimab in advanced cancers. At the level of the whole study: Ivuxolimab was an agonistic, fully human IgG2 monoclonal antibody directed against OX40 (CD134), a costimulatory receptor. A male proportion of roughly 80% and a mean age of around 60 years, ranging from 23 to 79, were recorded for the dose-escalation cohort. Of the approximately 54 dose-escalation patients, hepatocellular carcinoma was present in around 20, melanoma in roughly 15, renal cell carcinoma in 9 and head and neck cancer in 9. The point of sequencing TCRbeta in the periphery was to test whether ivuxolimab changed TCR sequence diversity and drove clonal T-cell expansion. Intravenous ivuxolimab was administered to patients every 2 weeks at six dose levels: 0.01, 0.1, 0.3, 1.5, 3 and 10 mg/kg. The monotherapy dose-escalation portion (N of about 47 patients) of the phase I ivuxolimab trial is reported in the paper. Partial responses occurred in three dose-escalation patients, of whom one had hepatocellular carcinoma and two had cutaneous melanoma. Patients were allowed to have had prior anti-PD-1, anti-PD-L1 or anti-CTLA-4 therapy, and approximately 40% of the dose-escalation patients had been treated with checkpoint inhibitors. Results and caveats for the whole study, not just this receptor: Low levels of normalized T-cell clonal expansion were also shown by some nonresponding patients. The antigen specificity of the clonally expanded peripheral T cells was not determined. In the 0.1-3.0 mg/kg groups, partial responders were among the patients with the lowest normalized peripheral clonal expansion, particularly in CD8+ T cells. At doses from 0.1 to 3.0 mg/kg, clonal expansion was seen in both CD4+ and CD8+ blood T cells between baseline and week 6. After ivuxolimab, expanded clones were on average more numerous among CD8+ T cells than among CD4+ T cells.

CDR1 and CDR2, looked up from the germline V gene, are SGHRS and YFSETQ. V and J lose 3 bases and 4 bases, and a span of 13 bases separates them. Spanning cysteine to phenylalanine, the CDR3 consists of 14 amino acids. Only the CDR3 part of the read is kept: 42 bases, read in frame from the first base. As concerns this clone: Its recognized antigen is unknown. There are no base qualities to consult, and no much larger clone falls within one base.

To sequence the TCRbeta CDR3 region, genomic DNA was isolated from the sorted cells. The immunoSEQ Assay was used to sequence the TCRbeta CDR3 regions. Sourced from immuneACCESS, this table was stored by TCRdb with only in-frame sequences that have V and J called. A share of the clones is absent; for the studies checked, an unresolved V gene accounts for under half, and the remainder has no known explanation. This sample comprises roughly 65,000 clones, roughly 82% of them detected only once. The top ten hold roughly 10% of the sample. Patients with autoimmune disease history or receiving systemic immunosuppression were excluded from the trial. Peripheral blood for TCR sequencing was drawn from every dose cohort at baseline, at cycle 4 day 1 and at cycle 7 day 1. The samples were drawn from a first-in-human, open-label, multicenter phase I dose-escalation trial of ivuxolimab. Adults with locally advanced or metastatic head and neck squamous cell, hepatocellular, melanoma or renal cell carcinoma were enrolled in the trial. Before TCR sequencing, CD4+ and CD8+ T cells were separately sorted from peripheral blood.

In this chain, TRBV5-1 is recombined with TRBJ1-1; confidence is insufficient to name the D gene. The starting material was CD4+ or CD8+ T cells sorted from blood, obtained in a trial of the OX40 agonist ivuxolimab. This TCR was recovered from an adult with an advanced solid tumor such as melanoma, head and neck, liver or kidney cancer. This receptor has the CDR3 CASSYLHEGTEAFF. The bases are TGCGCCAGCAGCTACCTTCATGAGGGCACTGAAGCTTTCTTT.